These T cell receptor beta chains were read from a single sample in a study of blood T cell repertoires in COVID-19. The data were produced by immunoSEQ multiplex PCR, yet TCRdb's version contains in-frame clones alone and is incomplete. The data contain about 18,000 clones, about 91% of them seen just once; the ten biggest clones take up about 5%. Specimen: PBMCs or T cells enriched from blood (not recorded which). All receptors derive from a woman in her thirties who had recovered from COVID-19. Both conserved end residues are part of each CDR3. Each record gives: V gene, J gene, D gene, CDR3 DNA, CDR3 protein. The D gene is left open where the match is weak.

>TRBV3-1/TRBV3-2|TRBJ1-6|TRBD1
TGTGCCAGCAGCCAAGGGACAGGGATAACCTCACCCCTCCACTTT
CASSQGTGITSPLHF
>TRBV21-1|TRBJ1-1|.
TGTGCCAGCCGACCATTGCAGGGTGGCATGAACACTGAAGCTTTCTTT
CASRPLQGGMNTEAFF
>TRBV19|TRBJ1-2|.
TGTGCCAGTAGTAACCCTGAGGGTAACTATGGCTACACCTTC
CASSNPEGNYGYTF
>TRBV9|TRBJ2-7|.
TGTGCCAGCAGCGTAGGCCCCGGACAGTCCTACGAGCAGTACTTC
CASSVGPGQSYEQYF
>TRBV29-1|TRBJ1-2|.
TGCAGCGTTGAAGCCACGGGGAGGAGAGGCTACACCTTC
CSVEATGRRGYTF
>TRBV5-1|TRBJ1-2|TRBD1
TGCGCCAGCAGCTTGAACGATGGACAGGGTGGCTACACCTTC
CASSLNDGQGGYTF
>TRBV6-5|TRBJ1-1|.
TGTGCCAGCAGTTACGGCAGGGGTGACACTGAAGCTTTCTTT
CASSYGRGDTEAFF
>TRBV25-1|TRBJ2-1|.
TGTGCCAGCAGTGGCGAGCGCCGCGGTGAGCAGTTCTTC
CASSGERRGEQFF
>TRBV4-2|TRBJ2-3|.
TGTGCCAGCAGCCAAGAACTTCACACAGATACGCAGTATTTT
CASSQELHTDTQYF
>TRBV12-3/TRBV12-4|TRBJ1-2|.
TGTGCCAGCCTATTGTACTATGGCTACACCTTC
CASLLYYGYTF
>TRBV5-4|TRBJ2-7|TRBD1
TGTGCCAGCAGCTTGGGGACAGGGGAGTACGAGCAGTACTTC
CASSLGTGEYEQYF
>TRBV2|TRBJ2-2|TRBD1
TGTGCCAGCAGGCAGGGGGAGAATTGGAGCGGGGAGCTGTTTTTT
CASRQGENWSGELFF
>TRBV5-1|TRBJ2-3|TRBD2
TGCGCCAGCAGCTTGGAATTACCCTCACTAGCGGGCCGGACTGATACGCAGTATTTT
CASSLELPSLAGRTDTQYF